These T cell receptor beta chains were read from a single sample in a study of STAT5B mutations in CD4+ large granular lymphocyte leukemia. Assay: immunoSEQ multiplex PCR; the TCRdb copy retains only in-frame clones and omits some. The repertoire includes about 21,000 clones, roughly 80% of them detected once, and roughly 4% sits in the top ten. Sequencing input: CD4+ T cells from blood buffy coats. The receptors shown here come from a human donor in good health. The CDR3 runs from the conserved cysteine through the conserved F or W. D genes are given only for firm matches. A clone size is listed for some rows: how often the clone was seen (once, few, many), or a class if it is expanded.

v_gene	j_gene	abundance	d_gene	CDR3nt	CDR3aa
TRBV4-2	TRBJ2-1	few	-	TGTGCCAGCAGCCAAGATCCTTCACAACGCAATGAGCAGTTCTTC	CASSQDPSQRNEQFF
TRBV6-5	TRBJ2-7	-	TRBD2	TGTGCCAGCAGGACTAGCGGGAGACAAGGCTACGAGCAGTACTTC	CASRTSGRQGYEQYF
TRBV7-8	TRBJ2-1	-	-	TGTGCCAGCAGCCTCAGAACCTGGGACTCAGGGGGGAATGAGCAGTTCTTC	CASSLRTWDSGGNEQFF
TRBV29-1	TRBJ2-3	-	-	TGCAGCGTAAGACAGTATTCAACAGATACGCAGTATTTT	CSVRQYSTDTQYF
TRBV11-3	TRBJ2-1	-	-	TGTGCCAGCAGCTCCGGAGGATGGGGGCGCAAGGACAATGAGCAGTTCTTC	CASSSGGWGRKDNEQFF
TRBV5-4	TRBJ2-1	-	TRBD2	TGTGCCAGCAGCCGTACCGGGACTAGCGACAATGAGCAGTTCTTC	CASSRTGTSDNEQFF
TRBV27	TRBJ2-2	-	TRBD1	TGTGCCAGCAGTTCCCTCCAGGGGGACGGGGAGCTGTTTTTT	CASSSLQGDGELFF
TRBV5-5	TRBJ2-2	-	-	TGTGCCAGCAGCTTGACCCCTCAGGGAGGGAACACCGGGGAGCTGTTTTTT	CASSLTPQGGNTGELFF
TRBV6-1	TRBJ1-5	-	-	TGTGCCAGCACCCCCAGGGAGGATCAGCCCCAGCATTTT	CASTPREDQPQHF
TRBV2	TRBJ2-7	-	-	TGTGCCAGTGACCAGACAGGTATCTACGAGCAGTACTTC	CASDQTGIYEQYF
TRBV21-1	TRBJ2-1	-	-	TGTGCCAGCAGCAAGCGCTTGGAGCCAGAAAACAATGAGCAGTTCTTC	CASSKRLEPENNEQFF
TRBV11-2	TRBJ2-3	-	TRBD1	TGTGCCAGCAGCACCGTGGACAGGGACGGCACAGATACGCAGTATTTT	CASSTVDRDGTDTQYF
TRBV5-1	TRBJ2-3	few	-	TGCGCCAGCAGCGAGGACGGACATAGTACAGATACGCAGTATTTT	CASSEDGHSTDTQYF
TRBV6-1	TRBJ2-5	-	-	TGTGCCAGCAACCGAGGACCTTCAGAGGAGACCCAGTACTTC	CASNRGPSEETQYF
TRBV13	TRBJ1-2	-	-	TGTGCCAGCAGCTTAGCGGCGAAACCCAACGGTGGCTACACCTTC	CASSLAAKPNGGYTF
TRBV13	TRBJ1-2	-	-	TGTGCCAGCAGCTTGGGGAACTATGGCTACACCTTC	CASSLGNYGYTF
TRBV28	TRBJ2-1	-	-	TGTGCCAGCAGTTTAGCGGGGCTACCCGGGGGTGAGCAGTTCTTC	CASSLAGLPGGEQFF
TRBV29-1	TRBJ2-7	-	TRBD2	TGCAGCGTCCCACGGGGGGGCAAAACCTACGAGCAGTACTTC	CSVPRGGKTYEQYF
TRBV2	TRBJ1-4	few	TRBD1	TGTGCCAGCAGCGAGGGGGCCTCGTTAACAGAAAAACTGTTTTTT	CASSEGASLTEKLFF
TRBV6-5	TRBJ1-1	-	-	TGTGCCAGCAATCTTGCCAAGGGCTCGAAGCAGGCTTTCTTT	CASNLAKGSKQAFF
TRBV5-1	TRBJ1-2	few	TRBD1	TGCGCCAGCAGCTCAACAGGGGTTGGCTATGGCTACACCTTC	CASSSTGVGYGYTF
TRBV27	TRBJ2-3	-	-	TGTGCCAGCAGTCTTAGGGGGGGGCAGGGAGATACGCAGTATTTT	CASSLRGGQGDTQYF
TRBV11-2	TRBJ2-7	-	-	TGTGCCAGCAGCCCTCTCTTCCGAGGTGGGCAGTACTTC	CASSPLFRGGQYF
TRBV21-1	TRBJ2-5	-	-	TGTGCCAGCAGCACCCAGGGGGGACAGACCCAAGAGACCCAGTACTTC	CASSTQGGQTQETQYF
TRBV7-7	TRBJ2-2	-	-	TGTGCCAGCGGGAACACCGGGGAGCTGTTTTTT	CASGNTGELFF
TRBV25-1	TRBJ2-3	-	-	TGTGCCAGCCGCCCCCCCGGGTGGAGCACAGATACGCAGTATTTT	CASRPPGWSTDTQYF
TRBV28	TRBJ2-7	-	TRBD2	TGTGCCAGCATAGCGGGAGGGTTGTACGAGCAGTACTTC	CASIAGGLYEQYF
TRBV30	TRBJ2-7	-	-	TGTGCCTGGAGTACCGATTCCTACGAGCAGTACTTC	CAWSTDSYEQYF
TRBV9	TRBJ1-2	-	-	TGTGCCAGCAGCACCGTAGGGTCCTATGGCTACACCTTC	CASSTVGSYGYTF
TRBV10-3	TRBJ2-5	-	-	TGTGCCATCAGTGAGTCCGGGGGAGAGACCCAGTACTTC	CAISESGGETQYF
TRBV27	TRBJ2-3	-	-	TGTGCCAGCAGTAAACGAGCAGGGTTAGGAGGTAATACGCAGTATTTT	CASSKRAGLGGNTQYF
TRBV7-6	TRBJ2-6	few	-	TGTGCCAGCAGCCCCTCCCAGGGGGCCAACGTCCTGACTTTC	CASSPSQGANVLTF
TRBV30	TRBJ2-1	-	-	TGTGCCTGGAGTGTAGGAGGGCCCCACAATGAGCAGTTCTTC	CAWSVGGPHNEQFF
TRBV9	TRBJ2-1	-	-	TGTGCCAGCAGCGTAGGACTCGAGGATGGGGCGGAGTTCTTC	CASSVGLEDGAEFF
TRBV7-6	TRBJ2-2	few	-	TGTGCCAGCAGACAAATCCAAGGTGCCGGGGAGCTGTTTTTT	CASRQIQGAGELFF
TRBV4-1	TRBJ2-3	-	-	TGCGCCAGCAGCCAAGATCGTCTGTTACCCTGGATAAGCATAGATACGCAGTATTTT	CASSQDRLLPWISIDTQYF
TRBV5-8	TRBJ1-5	few	-	TGTGCCAGCAGCCCCCAAAAGGTCGGTAGCAATCAGCCCCAGCATTTT	CASSPQKVGSNQPQHF
TRBV28	TRBJ2-7	-	-	TGTGCCAGCAGTCCGATCCGGGGTTCCTCCTACGAGCAGTACTTC	CASSPIRGSSYEQYF
TRBV27	TRBJ1-5	-	-	TGTGCCAGCAGTTTAGCCAGGGGTACGCCCCAGCATTTT	CASSLARGTPQHF
TRBV10-2	TRBJ2-2	few	TRBD2	TGCGCCAGCAGTGAGTTTCTAGGACTAGCGACTGGCGGGGAGCTGTTTTTT	CASSEFLGLATGGELFF
TRBV28	TRBJ2-7	-	-	TGTGCCAGCCAGCCATCGGGACGGGGGACCTACGAGCAGTACTTC	CASQPSGRGTYEQYF
TRBV28	TRBJ2-1	-	-	TGTGCCAGCAACCGGCCTGGAGGGGCAGCGCAGTTCTTC	CASNRPGGAAQFF
TRBV10-3	TRBJ2-2	-	TRBD2	TGTGCCATCAGTGGAACCGGGACTAGCGGGAGTGGTACCGGGGAGCTGTTTTTT	CAISGTGTSGSGTGELFF
TRBV20-1	TRBJ2-1	-	-	TGCAGTGCAAACCGGAACAATGAGCAGTTCTTC	CSANRNNEQFF
TRBV2	TRBJ1-1	few	-	TGTGCCAGCACCCCGGGTCGGGTGAACACTGAAGCTTTCTTT	CASTPGRVNTEAFF
TRBV6-6	TRBJ2-1	-	-	TGTGCCAGCAGTTACGATCTGATCCAGCAGTTCTTC	CASSYDLIQQFF
TRBV4-1	TRBJ1-1	-	-	TGCGCCAGCAGCCGCCTCTCGAGGGGCCAGACTGAAGCTTTCTTT	CASSRLSRGQTEAFF
TRBV11-2	TRBJ1-6	-	-	TGTGCCAGCAGCCTATGGGGCGGGTGGGGTTCACCCCTCCACTTT	CASSLWGGWGSPLHF
TRBV28	TRBJ2-1	once	TRBD2	TGTGCCAGCATGACTAGCCACAATGAGCAGTTCTTC	CASMTSHNEQFF
TRBV20-1	TRBJ2-1	few	-	TGCAGTGCTAGAGGGGGTGGGGAGCAGTTCTTC	CSARGGGEQFF
TRBV7-2	TRBJ2-1	-	TRBD2	TGTGCCAGCAGCCTTAAACTAGCGGGTGTGAATGAGCAGTTCTTC	CASSLKLAGVNEQFF
TRBV18	TRBJ2-7	-	TRBD2	TGTGCCAGCTCATCCCCCGGGGCGGGAGGGCCGAGGGAGCAGTACTTC	CASSSPGAGGPREQYF